This entry describes one T cell receptor (beta chain). Its antigen is not yet known. Base-call qualities are not available, and no considerably larger clone is one nucleotide away. To demonstrate the VDJtools post-analysis software, TCR beta repertoires were profiled from the peripheral blood of about 13 young patients with multiple sclerosis. Multiple sclerosis patients were children and adolescents aged roughly 6 to 17 years. This entry is derived from a study of post-analysis software for immune sequencing data (dated by TCRdb to 2014 to 2015). Context from the whole study: Recorded disease courses included relapsing-remitting, secondary progressive and progressive-relapsing multiple sclerosis, with some patients lacking subtype annotation. Patient repertoires were compared against about a dozen previously published healthy control repertoires from donors aged roughly 6 to 26 years. A subset of samples was prepared in parallel using single-end sample barcoding, then pooled and co-amplified after Illumina adapter ligation.

Results the study describes overall, beyond this receptor: When samples were clustered directly using the F measure, samples prepared in the same batch co-clustered strongly, which prompted a batch-effect correction. Compared with controls, multiple sclerosis patients had significantly lower normalized Chao1 diversity, a finding suggesting substantial peripheral T-cell clonal expansion. The control group was slightly older than the multiple sclerosis patient group. Significantly higher frequencies in patients than in controls were found for roughly 5 TRBV segments, including TRBV5-6, TRBV5-1 and TRBV20-1.

The CDR3 numbers 15 residues from cysteine through phenylalanine. Solely the CDR3 DNA is kept, with 45 bases framed from the first base. V and J are trimmed by 0 bases and 7 bases, and the gene matches miss 9 bases of the junction. CDR1 and CDR2 were assigned from the germline V gene as MNHEY and SVGEGT. The library came from PCR. The sequencer listed for this sample is Illumina HiSeq 2500. Unique molecular identifiers were incorporated into TCR beta cDNA libraries to reduce PCR and sequencing biases. Around 500,000 cDNA molecules were obtained for every 1 to 10 million input T cells, so each molecule roughly corresponded to one T cell. The patient libraries were prepared and sequenced using the same protocol as the earlier healthy control dataset. Samples belonging to the same batch were prepared together, multiplexed and sequenced on a shared HiSeq lane. As for how the authors treated the data: Raw barcoded reads were processed with MIGEC, and single-read molecular identifier groups were discarded before consensus assembly and CDR3 extraction. Clonotype tables were post-analysed with VDJtools, normalizing diversity by down-sampling all datasets to the smallest sample size. Repertoire overlap clustering matched CDR3 amino acid but not nucleotide sequences to correct batch-related cross-sample contamination. The public reads were reprocessed in TCRdb via fastp at Q25 and MiXCR, keeping in-frame beta chains. Here each entry gathers all rows of one CDR3 protein and keeps the most common genes and DNA. The V and J calls here are based on TCRdb, not the publication. The table for this sample lists roughly 430,000 distinct CDR3 sequences; about 40% of them were counted only once. The ten largest clones capture about 8% of the sample.

This receptor was taken from a girl aged 2-10 years with multiple sclerosis. The sequenced sample consisted of blood. The rearranged segments are TRBV6-2 or TRBV6-3 and TRBJ2-7; the junction holds 7 bases that match TRBD2. The CDR3: CASSYSTTSDNEQYF. The DNA sequence is TGTGCCAGCAGTTACTCGACCACTAGCGACAATGAGCAGTACTTC.